This TCR beta chain was identified during a study of long-term antiretroviral therapy in people with HIV. Notes on the study in general: Clones expanded before ART dominated the repertoire at all time points.

Ahead of DNA extraction, samples held roughly 0.9-10 million cryopreserved PBMC each. Runs used v3.0 of the immunoSEQ assay and were done at survey level. Produced via immunoSEQ multiplex PCR; TCRdb's table is partial and in-frame only. The data contain roughly 19,000 clones, about four fifths of them singletons. Comments on this clone: The antigen remains unidentified.

The material was unsorted PBMCs, obtained around 2.4 years after starting antiretroviral therapy. The sequence derives from a middle-aged man with HIV.

This chain's CDR3 is CASSPGGITGYTF. The CDR3 bases are TGTGCCAGCAGCCCAGGGGGGATAACGGGCTACACCTTC. V gene TRBV7-6 combines with J gene TRBJ1-2; TRBD1 agrees at 7 bases. Trimming at V came to 5 bases and at J to 8 bases, leaving 8 bases not matched to a gene. Germline-derived CDR1 and CDR2 are SGHVS and FNYEAQ. This CDR3 has 13 amino acids. The entire variable domain, with the rest obtained from reference TRBV7-6 and TRBJ1-2, is as follows: GAGVSQSPRYKVTKRGQDVALRCDPISGHVSLYWYRQALGQGPEFLTYFNYEAQQDKSGLPNDRFSAERPEGSISTLTIQRTEQRDSAMYRCASSPGGITGYTFGSGTRLTVV.